The clone carrying this TCR beta chain has ten or more counts. Its antigen is unknown. The sample comes from a study of glioma-infiltrating T cells. Study-wide findings and caveats: Above-expected tissue-blood divergence occurred in all gliomas, most in low-grade ones.

TCR alpha and beta CDR3 regions were amplified from RNA using iRepertoire nested multiplex PCR. TCRdb re-called the multiplex PCR reads through MiXCR, storing one row per CDR3 protein. The repertoire consists of a few hundred thousand distinct CDR3 sequences, with around 38% occurring once and the leading ten covering about 11%. The TCR sequence derives from a human donor with low-grade glioma or glioblastoma, undergoing nonglioma brain surgery, or in good health (not recorded which). Sequenced: glioma tissue, nonneoplastic brain tissue, or PBMCs (not recorded which).

The CDR3 nucleotides are TGTGCCAGCACCCAAGGGGGGGCTGGCGAAAAACTGTTTTTT. This translates into CASTQGGAGEKLFF. This sequence joins TRBV28 and TRBJ1-4; tentatively, D is TRBD1 (6 bases). Deletions cut 7 bases from V and 8 bases from J, with 17 bases between. Germline V gene data show CDR1 as MDHEN and CDR2 as SYDVKM. This CDR3 comprises 14 residues.